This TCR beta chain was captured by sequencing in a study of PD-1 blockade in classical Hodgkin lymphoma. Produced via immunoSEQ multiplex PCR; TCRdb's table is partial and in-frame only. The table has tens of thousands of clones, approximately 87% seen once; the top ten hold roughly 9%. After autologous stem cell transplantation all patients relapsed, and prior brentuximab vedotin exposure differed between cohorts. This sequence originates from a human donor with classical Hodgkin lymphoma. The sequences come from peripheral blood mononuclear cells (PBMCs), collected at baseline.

CDR3 in amino acids: CASSPRGGVTGELFF. CDR3 sequence (DNA): TGTGCCAGCAGCCCTAGAGGGGGGGTGACCGGGGAGCTGTTTTTT. The rearrangement uses TRBV9 and TRBJ2-2, with D tentatively TRBD2 (7 bases). CDR3 length: 15 amino acids. CDR1 is SGDLS and CDR2 is YYNGEE in the germline V gene. V lost 4 bases and J 5 bases, leaving 15 bases between the germline ends.